The T cell receptor (beta chain) described here comes from a study of beta chain features in type 1 diabetes. One heparinised draw, averaging around 120 mL, was taken per donor. Sorting with CD45RO/CCR7/CD25/CD127/CD95/CD27 yielded naive, central memory, regulatory and stem-like memory CD4+ cells. cDNA synthesis used the whole RNA isolate, giving expressed TCRB sequences. Deep immunoSEQ sequencing covered naive, central memory and regulatory T cell samples. The table came from immunoSEQ multiplex PCR; TCRdb's copy has only in-frame clones and leaves some out. The table has around 150,000 clones, 8% to 9.5% seen once. Study-level points and caveats: cDNA sequencing could over-represent cells with high TCR expression. There was a moderate but significant shortening of TCRB CDR3s in all four CD4+ subsets of Type 1 diabetes patients.

Of note for this clone: Its antigen is unidentified.

The sample consisted of central memory CD4+ T cells from blood. The origin of this receptor is a woman aged 18-30 years with type 1 diabetes.

The CDR3 DNA reads as TGTGCCACCAGCGGTTCGGACAGGGTTCCTCAGCCCCAGCATTTT. Its translation: CATSGSDRVPQPQHF. The chain links TRBV15 to TRBJ1-5; 8 bases agree with TRBD1. The length of the CDR3 is 15 residues. Per the germline V gene, CDR1 is LNHNV and CDR2 is YYDKDF (reference sequence). The V gene end was trimmed by 5 bases and the J gene end by 6 bases; junction bases not matched to a gene: 9. Complete variable domain (other parts from reference TRBV15 and TRBJ1-5): DAMVIQNPRYQVTQFGKPVTLSCSQTLNHNVMYWYQQKSSQAPKLLFHYYDKDFNNEADTPDNFQSRRPNTSFCFLDIRSPGLGDTAMYLCATSGSDRVPQPQHFGDGTRLSIL.